These 27 T cell receptor beta chains were all obtained from the same sample, sequenced in a study of T cells in Graves' hyperthyroidism and ophthalmopathy. TCR beta CDR3 sequences were amplified from RNA transcripts. The HTBI primer set was used in a first-round RT-PCR of the TCR CDR3. TCRdb used MiXCR to reprocess the multiplex PCR reads, holding one entry per CDR3 protein. The profile shows 300,000 to 350,000 distinct CDR3 sequences, over 11% of them singletons. Source material: blood. Receptor source: a woman aged 25 to 39 with Graves' hyperthyroidism.

This clonotype was counted many times. The chain employs TRBV11-2 and TRBJ2-1; TRBD2 aligns across 9 bases. Trimming removed 3 bases from V and 6 bases from J; junction bases left unmatched: 6. Germline V CDR1 and CDR2: SGHAT, FQNNGV. This CDR3 contains 15 residues. In DNA form, the CDR3 reads TGTGCCAGCAGCTTGAGAATAGCGGGGGCCAATGAGCAGTTCTTC. It translates to CASSLRIAGANEQFF.

This clonotype has ten or more counts. The rearrangement joins TRBV7-9 to TRBJ2-7; 12 bases are shared with TRBD2. Germline-derived CDR1 and CDR2 are SEHNR and FQNEAQ (reference sequence). The CDR3 consists of 16 residues. Unmatched junction bases numbered 12, after V lost 5 bases and J lost 7 bases. The CDR3 protein is CASSHPSGRAAEEQYF. CDR3 bases: TGTGCCAGCAGCCATCCTAGCGGGAGGGCCGCGGAAGAGCAGTACTTC.

This clonotype was counted at least ten times. V gene TRBV24-1 combines with J gene TRBJ2-5, with 9 bases identical to TRBD1. The V segment lost 4 bases and the J segment 4 bases; nucleotides outside the gene matches: 9. This CDR3 contains 16 residues. CDR1 and CDR2 from the germline V gene are KGHDR and SFDVKD. CDR3 residues: CATSDPATGGGETQYF. The CDR3 region has the DNA TGTGCCACCAGTGACCCCGCCACAGGGGGCGGAGAGACCCAGTACTTC.

The V gene is TRBV19, the J gene TRBJ2-5, with D unresolved. Germline-derived CDR1 and CDR2 are LNHDA and SQIVND (reference sequence). Deletions cut 7 bases from V and 7 bases from J, with 16 bases between. The CDR3 consists of 13 residues. In nucleotides, the CDR3 is TGTGCCAGTATGGGTCTGTCGCGTGGGACCCAGTACTTC. It translates to CASMGLSRGTQYF.

This clonotype occurred many times. CDR3 residues: CASSLDGFSYNEQFF. The CDR3 nucleotides are TGCGCCAGCAGCCTGGACGGGTTCTCCTACAATGAGCAGTTCTTC. This chain joins TRBV5-1 and TRBJ2-1; D gene ambiguous. Germline V CDR1 and CDR2: SGHRS, YFSETQ. The CDR3 length is 15 residues. Trimming cost V 4 bases and J 0 bases, with 11 bases left between them.

In this sample, this clonotype turned up many times. The V call is TRBV3-1, the J call TRBJ1-1; no reliable D call. The CDR3 has 12 amino acids. The germline V and J ends were trimmed by 1 base and 7 bases, with 7 bases remaining between them. CDR1 and CDR2 (germline): LGHDT, YNNKEL (reference sequence). CDR3 protein: CASSQGGREAFF. In DNA form, the CDR3 reads TGTGCCAGCAGCCAAGGAGGCCGTGAAGCTTTCTTT. Complete variable domain (other parts from reference TRBV3-1 and TRBJ1-1): DTAVSQTPKYLVTQMGNDKSIKCEQNLGHDTMYWYKQDSKKFLKIMFSYNNKELIINETVPNRFSPKSPDKAHLNLHINSLELGDSAVYFCASSQGGREAFFGQGTRLTVV.

As to this clonotype: This could be a read error, since a much larger clone is one nucleotide away. The chain recombines TRBV13 with TRBJ2-3; 10 bases fit TRBD2. Germline CDR1 and CDR2: PRHDT and FYEKMQ (reference sequence). The CDR3 sequence is 13 residues long. The V gene end was trimmed by 8 bases and the J gene end by 1 base; junction bases not matched to a gene: 0. As DNA, the CDR3 is TGTGCCAGCGGGACTAGCGGCACAGATACGCAGTATTTT. Translation: CASGTSGTDTQYF.

The chain combines TRBV6-1 with TRBJ2-3; D is unclear. From germline, CDR1 is MNHNS and CDR2 SASEGT. V was shortened by 5 bases and J by 0 bases, with 9 bases between the two germline ends. There are 14 residues in the CDR3. The CDR3 DNA sequence: TGTGCCAGCAGTTCCAGAATTAGCACAGATACGCAGTATTTT. Protein sequence: CASSSRISTDTQYF.

Only a few counts were recorded for this clonotype. V is TRBV28 and J is TRBJ1-2, with TRBD1 matching over 7 bases. The CDR3 contains 13 residues. The germline gives CDR1 MDHEN, CDR2 SYDVKM. V lost 5 bases, J lost 8 bases, and 8 bases stayed unmatched. CDR3 bases: TGTGCCAGCAGTCTAGCGACAGGGACGGGCTACACCTTC. Amino acid sequence: CASSLATGTGYTF.

The chain employs TRBV6-1 and TRBJ1-6, with D perhaps matching TRBD1 (5 bases). The CDR3 runs 15 residues. Germline V gives CDR1 MNHNS, CDR2 SASEGT. V lost 6 bases to trimming and J lost 6 bases, with 15 bases between them. CDR3 sequence: CASRTTGRSNSPLHF. CDR3 sequence (DNA): TGTGCCAGCAGGACCACGGGGCGAAGTAATTCACCCCTCCACTTT.

This clonotype was observed at least ten times. The chain is built from TRBV20-1 and TRBJ1-2; D possibly corresponds to TRBD1 (5 bases). CDR1 and CDR2 from the germline V gene are DFQATT and SNEGSKA (reference sequence). The CDR3 runs to 13 residues. The CDR3 bases are TGCAGATTTTGGGACCGGCAAAACTATGGCTACACCTTC. Translated: CRFWDRQNYGYTF.

The rearrangement joins TRBV6-1 to TRBJ1-4; TRBD1 matches at 8 bases. The length of the CDR3 is 14 residues. Losses at the gene ends were 6 bases for V and 7 bases for J; bases not matched to a gene: 7. The germline gives CDR1 MNHNS, CDR2 SASEGT. The CDR3 DNA sequence: TGTGCCAGCAGGGCCGGGACAGGCGGTGAAAAACTGTTTTTT. Protein sequence: CASRAGTGGEKLFF.

The chain carries TRBV19 and TRBJ1-5; TRBD1 matches at 7 bases. This CDR3 spans 16 amino acids. The junction had 9 bases not matched to a gene; V was cut back by 4 bases and J by 3 bases. Germline CDR1 is LNHDA and CDR2 is SQIVND (reference sequence). The CDR3 coding sequence is TGTGCCAGTAGTAACCCCACAGGGGCCTTCAATCAGCCCCAGCATTTT. The encoded protein is CASSNPTGAFNQPQHF.

This clonotype has ten or more counts. The chain links TRBV6-1 to TRBJ2-7, with TRBD2 matching over 13 bases. V gave up 5 bases and J gave up 6 bases; unmatched junction bases: 4. CDR3 length: 14 amino acids. Germline-derived CDR1 and CDR2 are MNHNS and SASEGT. The CDR3 DNA reads as TGTGCCAGCAGTTTGGGACTAGCGGGACCCGAGCAGTACTTC. Translating it yields CASSLGLAGPEQYF.

This clonotype showed up many times. The chain carries TRBV7-2 and TRBJ2-3; the match to TRBD2 covers 7 bases. V was clipped by 2 bases and J by 0 bases; unmatched bases: 8. The germline gives CDR1 SGHTA, CDR2 FQGNSA. This CDR3 contains 17 residues. The CDR3, as DNA: TGTGCCAGCAGCTTACGTGCCAGCGGGACGAGCACAGATACGCAGTATTTT. This gives the protein CASSLRASGTSTDTQYF.

This CDR3 reads CAWSSRRGSAEAFF. Here the CDR3 DNA reads TGTGCCTGGAGTTCTCGTAGGGGCTCAGCTGAAGCTTTCTTT. The chain uses TRBV30 and TRBJ1-1, with D possibly matching TRBD1 (5 bases). The CDR3 runs to 14 residues. Per germline, CDR1 GTSNPN and CDR2 SVGIG (reference sequence). Deletions cut 2 bases from V and 6 bases from J, with 16 bases between.

This clonotype was counted many times. The chain joins TRBV2 to TRBJ1-6; D not certain. CDR1 is SNHLY and CDR2 is FYNNEI in the germline V gene. The CDR3 runs 12 residues. Trimming shortened V by 6 bases and J by 10 bases, and 10 bases separated the two germline ends. The CDR3 DNA follows: TGTGCCAGCAGAAACAGCTTCTCACCCCTCCACTTT. It specifies CASRNSFSPLHF.

Many counts were recorded for this clonotype. This sequence joins TRBV28 and TRBJ2-7; D gene ambiguous. The CDR3 runs to 14 residues. Per the germline V gene, CDR1 is MDHEN and CDR2 is SYDVKM. Trimming removed 1 base from V and 3 bases from J, with 10 bases in between. CDR3 region: CASSLSPSVYEQYF. The CDR3 coding sequence is TGTGCCAGCAGTTTATCTCCCAGCGTCTACGAGCAGTACTTC.

This clonotype was counted many times. The rearrangement links TRBV28 to TRBJ1-2; D gene ambiguous. V shed 4 bases and J shed 2 bases, with 11 bases lying between them. Germline CDR1 MDHEN, CDR2 SYDVKM. This CDR3 comprises 14 residues. For the CDR3, the DNA is TGTGCCAGCAGTTCGCCGAGGACGAACTATGGCTACACCTTC. It specifies CASSSPRTNYGYTF.

The gene calls are TRBV29-1 and TRBJ2-5; the D gene is possibly TRBD2 (5 bases). CDR1 and CDR2 from the germline V gene are SQVTM and ANQGSEA. This CDR3 has 12 amino acids. Trimming pared 8 bases from V and 2 bases from J, leaving 12 bases between. This CDR3 is CSISPGQETQYF. The DNA for the CDR3 is TGCAGCATCTCGCCGGGGCAAGAGACCCAGTACTTC.

The chain is built from TRBV2 and TRBJ2-1, with 7 bases aligning to TRBD2. CDR3 length: 14 residues. V gave up 6 bases and J gave up 6 bases; unmatched junction bases: 8. Germline values: CDR1 SNHLY, CDR2 FYNNEI. The CDR3 spells CASRTGGRINEQFF. CDR3 in DNA: TGTGCCAGCAGGACGGGGGGAAGGATCAATGAGCAGTTCTTC.

This clonotype was seen at least ten times. The chain links TRBV30 to TRBJ2-7, with TRBD2 matching over 9 bases. This CDR3 has 15 amino acids. CDR1 GTSNPN and CDR2 SVGIG come from the germline V gene (reference sequence). J gave up 2 bases and V 3 bases, and 8 bases lay outside the gene matches. The CDR3 region has the DNA TGTGCCTGGAGGGAACGGGGCGGGAGGGCCTACGAGCAGTACTTC. This translates into CAWRERGGRAYEQYF.

The sample holds many counts of this clonotype. This sequence joins TRBV28 and TRBJ1-4, with D hard to call. CDR1 and CDR2 (germline): MDHEN, SYDVKM. Trimming shortened V by 2 bases and J by 5 bases, and 9 bases separated the two germline ends. CDR3 length: 14 amino acids. The chain's CDR3 is CASSLIRSNEKLFF. CDR3 nucleotides: TGTGCCAGCAGTTTAATCCGGTCGAATGAAAAACTGTTTTTT.

The chain recombines TRBV6-5 with TRBJ1-2; no reliable D call. Germline V CDR1 and CDR2: MNHEY, SVGAGI. The V end was cut by 0 bases, the J end by 0 bases, with 11 bases between. The CDR3 has 16 amino acids. This chain's CDR3 is CASSYSSGDPNYGYTF. CDR3 DNA sequence: TGTGCCAGCAGTTACTCGAGCGGAGATCCTAACTATGGCTACACCTTC.

This clonotype occurred a few times. V and J are TRBV14 and TRBJ2-4; D gene uncertain. V shed 4 bases and J shed 3 bases, with 16 bases lying between them. The germline V gene encodes CDR1 SGHDN and CDR2 FVKESK. This CDR3 has 16 residues. CDR3 sequence: CASSPRRPQGKNIQYF. In nucleotides, the CDR3 is TGTGCCAGCAGCCCGAGACGACCCCAAGGCAAAAACATTCAGTACTTC.

In this sample, this clonotype turned up many times. The CDR3 protein is CASRAQREVTDTQYF. CDR3 nucleotide sequence: TGTGCCAGCAGGGCCCAGCGGGAGGTGACAGATACGCAGTATTTT. The rearrangement links TRBV2 to TRBJ2-3; 9 positions agree with TRBD2. Germline CDR1 SNHLY, CDR2 FYNNEI. This CDR3 contains 15 residues. The V gene end was trimmed by 6 bases and the J gene end by 3 bases; junction bases not matched to a gene: 7. The variable domain in full, completed from reference TRBV2 and TRBJ2-3, reads EPEVTQTPSHQVTQMGQEVILRCVPISNHLYFYWYRQILGQKVEFLVSFYNNEISEKSEIFDDQFSVERPDGSNFTLKIRSTKLEDSAMYFCASRAQREVTDTQYFGPGTRLTVL.

This clonotype was recorded a few times. The chain joins TRBV20-1 to TRBJ1-2, with D hard to call. The CDR3 is 12 residues long. V gave up 6 bases and J gave up 4 bases, with 12 bases separating them. Germline V gene data show CDR1 as DFQATT and CDR2 as SNEGSKA (reference sequence). The DNA of the CDR3 is TGCAGTGCCCCAGGACGGGTCTATGGCTACACCTTC. Its translation is CSAPGRVYGYTF.